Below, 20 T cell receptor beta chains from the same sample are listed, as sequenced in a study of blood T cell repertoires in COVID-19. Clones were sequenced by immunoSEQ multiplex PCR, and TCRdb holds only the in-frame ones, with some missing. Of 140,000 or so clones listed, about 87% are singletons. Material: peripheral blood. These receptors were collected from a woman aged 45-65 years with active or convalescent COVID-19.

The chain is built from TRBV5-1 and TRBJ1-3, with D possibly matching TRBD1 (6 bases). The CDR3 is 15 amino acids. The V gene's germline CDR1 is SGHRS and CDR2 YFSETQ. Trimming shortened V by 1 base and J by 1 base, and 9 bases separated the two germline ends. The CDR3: CASSLWGTSGNTIYF. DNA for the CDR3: TGCGCCAGCAGCTTGTGGGGGACATCTGGAAACACCATATATTTT.

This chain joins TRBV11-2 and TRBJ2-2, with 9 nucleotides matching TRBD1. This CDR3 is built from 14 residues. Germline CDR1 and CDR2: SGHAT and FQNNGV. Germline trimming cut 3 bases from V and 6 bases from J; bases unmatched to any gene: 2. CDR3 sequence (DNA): TGTGCCAGCAGCTTTGACAGGGGGTCCGGGGAGCTGTTTTTT. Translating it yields CASSFDRGSGELFF. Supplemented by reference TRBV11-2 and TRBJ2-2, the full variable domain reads EAGVAQSPRYKIIEKRQSVAFWCNPISGHATLYWYQQILGQGPKLLIQFQNNGVVDDSQLPKDRFSAERLKGVDSTLKIQPAKLEDSAVYLCASSFDRGSGELFFGEGSRLTVL.

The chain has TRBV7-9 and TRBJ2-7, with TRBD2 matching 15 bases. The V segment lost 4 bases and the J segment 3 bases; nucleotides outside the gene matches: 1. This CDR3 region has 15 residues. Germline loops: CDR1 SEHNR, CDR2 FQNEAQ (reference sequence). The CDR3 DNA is TGTGCCAGCAGCTCGGGACTAGCGGGAGGCTACGAGCAGTACTTC. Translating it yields CASSSGLAGGYEQYF.

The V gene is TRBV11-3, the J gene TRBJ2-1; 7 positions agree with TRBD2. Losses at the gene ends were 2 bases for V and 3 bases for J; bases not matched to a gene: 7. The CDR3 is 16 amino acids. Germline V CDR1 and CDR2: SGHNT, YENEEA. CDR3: CASSLSRRDYYNEQFF. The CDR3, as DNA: TGTGCCAGCAGCTTATCGAGACGGGACTACTACAATGAGCAGTTCTTC. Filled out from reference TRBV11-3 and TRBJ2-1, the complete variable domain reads EAGVVQSPRYKIIEKKQPVAFWCNPISGHNTLYWYLQNLGQGPELLIRYENEEAVDDSQLPKDRFSAERLKGVDSTLKIQPAELGDSAVYLCASSLSRRDYYNEQFFGPGTRLTVL.

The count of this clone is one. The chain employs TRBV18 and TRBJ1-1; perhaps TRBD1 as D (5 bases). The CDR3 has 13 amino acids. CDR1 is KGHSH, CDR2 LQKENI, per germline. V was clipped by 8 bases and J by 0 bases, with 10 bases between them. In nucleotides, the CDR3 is TGTGCCAGCGTAGACAGCATGAACACTGAAGCTTTCTTT. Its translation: CASVDSMNTEAFF.

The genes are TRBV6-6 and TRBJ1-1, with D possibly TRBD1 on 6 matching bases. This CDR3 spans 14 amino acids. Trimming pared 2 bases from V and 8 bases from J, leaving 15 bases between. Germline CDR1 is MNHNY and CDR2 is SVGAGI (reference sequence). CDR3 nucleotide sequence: TGTGCCAGCAGTTACGGCCTGACAGGCTCGGAAGCTTTCTTT. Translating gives CASSYGLTGSEAFF.

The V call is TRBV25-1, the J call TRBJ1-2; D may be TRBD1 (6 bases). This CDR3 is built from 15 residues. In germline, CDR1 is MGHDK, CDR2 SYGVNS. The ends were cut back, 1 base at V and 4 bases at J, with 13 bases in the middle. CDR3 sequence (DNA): TGTGCCAGCAGTGAATTCGCAGGGGACCTCTATGGCTACACCTTC. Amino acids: CASSEFAGDLYGYTF.

The CDR3: CASSQGSTEAFF. CDR3 nucleotide sequence: TGTGCCAGCAGCCAGGGGTCAACTGAAGCTTTCTTT. The V gene is TRBV7-9, the J gene TRBJ1-1, with TRBD1 as a possible D gene (6 bases). Trimming took off 5 bases at V and 5 bases at J, with 9 bases between the two ends. The germline CDR1 and CDR2 sequences are SEHNR and FQNEAQ (reference sequence). The CDR3 totals 12 residues.

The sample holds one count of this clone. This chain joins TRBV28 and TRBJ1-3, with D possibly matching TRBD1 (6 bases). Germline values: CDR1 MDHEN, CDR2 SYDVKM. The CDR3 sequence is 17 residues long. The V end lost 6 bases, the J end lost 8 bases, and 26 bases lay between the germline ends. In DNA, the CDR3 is TGTGCCAGCAGGGGACGCCCCTACAGGGAAAGTAGGGACACCATATATTTT. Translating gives CASRGRPYRESRDTIYF. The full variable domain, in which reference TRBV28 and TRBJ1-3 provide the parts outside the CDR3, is DVKVTQSSRYLVKRTGEKVFLECVQDMDHENMFWYRQDPGLGLRLIYFSYDVKMKEKGDIPEGYSVSREKKERFSLILESASTNQTSMYLCASRGRPYRESRDTIYFGEGSWLTVV.

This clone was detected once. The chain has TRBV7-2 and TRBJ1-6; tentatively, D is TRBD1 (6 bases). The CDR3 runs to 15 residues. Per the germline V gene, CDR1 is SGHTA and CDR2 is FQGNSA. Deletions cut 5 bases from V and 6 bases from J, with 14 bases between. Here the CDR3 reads CASSPPGTSNSPLHF. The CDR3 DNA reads TGTGCCAGCAGCCCCCCCGGGACAAGTAATTCACCCCTCCACTTT. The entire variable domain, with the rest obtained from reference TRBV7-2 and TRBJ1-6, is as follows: GAGVSQSPSNKVTEKGKDVELRCDPISGHTALYWYRQSLGQGLEFLIYFQGNSAPDKSGLPSDRFSAERTGGSVSTLTIQRTQQEDSAVYLCASSPPGTSNSPLHFGNGTRLTVT.

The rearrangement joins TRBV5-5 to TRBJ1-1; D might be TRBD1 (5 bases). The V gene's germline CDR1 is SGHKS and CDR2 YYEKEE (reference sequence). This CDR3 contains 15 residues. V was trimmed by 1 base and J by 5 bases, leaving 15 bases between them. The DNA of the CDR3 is TGTGCCAGCAGCTTGCAGGGCTTCGTGGGGACTGAAGCTTTCTTT. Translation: CASSLQGFVGTEAFF.

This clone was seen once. This CDR3 reads CASSFDGTANTEAFF. For the CDR3, the DNA is TGTGCCAGCAGCTTCGACGGGACAGCGAACACTGAAGCTTTCTTT. The chain has TRBV7-9 and TRBJ1-1, with 7 nucleotides matching TRBD1. V was clipped by 3 bases and J by 1 base; unmatched bases: 5. Germline loops: CDR1 SEHNR, CDR2 FQNEAQ (reference sequence). This CDR3 has 15 residues.

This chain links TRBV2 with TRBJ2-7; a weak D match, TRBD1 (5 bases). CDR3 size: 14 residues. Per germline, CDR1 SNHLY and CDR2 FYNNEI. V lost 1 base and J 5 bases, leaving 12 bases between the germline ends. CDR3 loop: CASSEGWQGDEQYF. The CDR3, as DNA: TGTGCCAGCAGTGAAGGTTGGCAGGGCGACGAGCAGTACTTC.

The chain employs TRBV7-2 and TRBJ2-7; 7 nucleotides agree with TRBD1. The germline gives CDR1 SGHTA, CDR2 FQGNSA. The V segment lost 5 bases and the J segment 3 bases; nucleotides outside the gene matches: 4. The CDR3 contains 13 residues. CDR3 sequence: CASSPDRVYEQYF. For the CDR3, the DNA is TGTGCCAGCAGCCCTGACAGGGTCTACGAGCAGTACTTC.

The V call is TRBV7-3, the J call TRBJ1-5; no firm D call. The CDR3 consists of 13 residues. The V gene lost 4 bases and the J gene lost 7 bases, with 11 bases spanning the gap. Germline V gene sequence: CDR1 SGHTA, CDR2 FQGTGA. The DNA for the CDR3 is TGTGCCAGCAGCTCATTCGGTCAACAGCCCCAGCATTTT. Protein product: CASSSFGQQPQHF.

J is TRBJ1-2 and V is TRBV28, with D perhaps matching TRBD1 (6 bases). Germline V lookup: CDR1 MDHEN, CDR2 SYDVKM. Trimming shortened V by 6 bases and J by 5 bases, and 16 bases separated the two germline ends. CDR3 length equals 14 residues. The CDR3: CASRVVAQGYGYTF. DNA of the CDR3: TGTGCCAGCAGAGTCGTCGCCCAGGGGTATGGCTACACCTTC.

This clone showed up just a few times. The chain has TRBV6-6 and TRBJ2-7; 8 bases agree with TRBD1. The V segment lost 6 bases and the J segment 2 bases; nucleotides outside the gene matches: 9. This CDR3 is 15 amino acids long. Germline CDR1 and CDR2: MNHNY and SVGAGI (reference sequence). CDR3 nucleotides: TGTGCCAGCAGAAACGGACAGGGAGACACCTACGAGCAGTACTTC. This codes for CASRNGQGDTYEQYF.

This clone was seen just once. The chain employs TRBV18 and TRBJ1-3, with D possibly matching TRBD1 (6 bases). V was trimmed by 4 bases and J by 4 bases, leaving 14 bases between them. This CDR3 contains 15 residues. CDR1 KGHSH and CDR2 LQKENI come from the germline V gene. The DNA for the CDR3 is TGTGCCAGCTCACTACAGGGTATCGACGGAAACACCATATATTTT. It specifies CASSLQGIDGNTIYF.

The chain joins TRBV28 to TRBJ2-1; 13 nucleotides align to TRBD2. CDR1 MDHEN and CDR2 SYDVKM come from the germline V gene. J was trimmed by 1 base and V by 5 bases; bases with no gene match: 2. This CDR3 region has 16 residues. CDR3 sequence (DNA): TGTGCCAGCAGTACGACTAGCGGGGGGTCCTACAATGAGCAGTTCTTC. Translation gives CASSTTSGGSYNEQFF.

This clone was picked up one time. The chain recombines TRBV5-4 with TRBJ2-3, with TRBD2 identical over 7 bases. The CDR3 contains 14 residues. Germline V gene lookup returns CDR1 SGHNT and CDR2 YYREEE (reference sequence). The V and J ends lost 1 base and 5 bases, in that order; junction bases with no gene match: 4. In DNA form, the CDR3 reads TGTGCCAGCAGCTTGCGCGGGAGTGGAGATACGCAGTATTTT. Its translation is CASSLRGSGDTQYF.